The T cell receptor beta chain under discussion was sequenced for a study of breast tumors, draining lymph nodes, adjacent tissues. Only a few counts were recorded for this clonotype. TCRdb re-called the multiplex PCR reads through MiXCR, storing one row per CDR3 protein. The repertoire has 250,000 or so distinct CDR3 sequences, under 35% of them found once; the top ten carry 0.85% to 1.3%. V lost 5 bases, J lost 0 bases, and 6 bases stayed unmatched. Germline CDR1 and CDR2: MNHNY and SVGAGI (reference sequence). CDR3 length: 16 amino acids. Axillary draining lymph nodes of breast cancer patients supplied the node samples.

The sequence was collected from a female donor with breast cancer. Some clones in this sample may be carry-over from other donors' samples. Sequences were obtained from axillary lymph node tissue. This sequence joins TRBV6-6 and TRBJ2-5, with 10 bases lining up with TRBD2. CDR3: CASSHPSGRDQETQYF. The CDR3 DNA reads TGTGCCAGCAGTCACCCTAGCGGGAGAGACCAAGAGACCCAGTACTTC.